This T cell receptor (beta chain) was recovered during a study of blood T cells in healthy people across ages. Per the germline V gene, CDR1 is SGHRS and CDR2 is YFSETQ. Trimming cost V 4 bases and J 4 bases, with 14 bases left between them. The CDR3 contains 14 residues. A sample-barcoded 5' primer and a J-beta primer mix were used in a second PCR of roughly 7 to 11 cycles. Each CDR3 protein gets one entry after TCRdb re-called the 5' RACE reads with MiXCR. Of approximately 730,000 distinct CDR3 sequences listed, 53% are singletons. The sequenced sample was blood. This sequence joins TRBV5-1 and TRBJ1-2; possible D gene TRBD1, 6 bases. The TCR sequence derives from an older man in good health. CDR3 residues: CASSVDSGSYGYTF. Written as DNA, the CDR3 is TGCGCCAGCAGCGTGGACAGTGGGTCCTATGGCTACACCTTC.